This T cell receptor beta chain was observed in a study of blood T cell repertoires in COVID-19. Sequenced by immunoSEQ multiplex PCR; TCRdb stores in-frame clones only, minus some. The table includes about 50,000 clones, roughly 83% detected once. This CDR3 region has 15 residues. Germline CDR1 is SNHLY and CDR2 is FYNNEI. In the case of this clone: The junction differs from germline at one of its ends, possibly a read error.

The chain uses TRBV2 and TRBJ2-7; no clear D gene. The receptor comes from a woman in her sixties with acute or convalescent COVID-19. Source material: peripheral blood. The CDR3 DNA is TGTGCCAGCAGGGAAGGTCGTGCTAGATCCTACGAGCAGTACTTC. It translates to CASREGRARSYEQYF.